The present T cell receptor beta chain was sequenced within a study of cytomegalovirus exposure and HLA in healthy donors. Primers: 60 Vbeta forward and 13 Jbeta reverse. Profiled with immunoSEQ multiplex PCR; TCRdb holds only in-frame clones, not every one. Altogether 200,000 or so clones are present, approximately 81% being singletons, with the ten largest covering roughly 2.1%. The CDR3 loop spans 17 amino acids. Trimming took 7 bases from V and 4 from J, leaving 23 bases between them. Germline assignment: CDR1 MNHEY and CDR2 SMNVEV (reference sequence). The TCR originated in a woman under 30 in good health and CMV-seropositive. The chain is built from TRBV27 and TRBJ2-1, with a weak D call TRBD2 (6 bases). The sample comprised PBMCs. CDR3 residues: CASTPRSGYATYNEQFF. The CDR3 DNA reads as TGTGCCAGCACCCCGAGAAGCGGGTATGCAACTTACAATGAGCAGTTCTTC.